This record concerns one T cell receptor beta chain sequence. This record belongs to a study of blood T cell repertoires in COVID-19. Participants were aged roughly 18 to 90 years, lived in 24 US areas, and enrolled virtually. Self-reported history from a screening survey and questionnaire set each donor's cohort. Produced via immunoSEQ multiplex PCR; TCRdb's table is partial and in-frame only. The table has roughly 69,000 clones, about 82% seen once. The clonotype comes from a woman between 40 and 55 years old with acute COVID-19. The sample comprised PBMCs or T cells enriched from blood (not recorded which).

The CDR3 sequence is CASTKFPTGTSNPGELFF. DNA of the CDR3: TGTGCCAGCACTAAGTTCCCGACGGGGACTAGCAATCCCGGGGAGCTGTTTTTT. This rearrangement joins TRBV19 to TRBJ2-2; 9 bases map to TRBD2. Germline-derived CDR1 and CDR2 are LNHDA and SQIVND (reference sequence). Trimming took 9 bases from V and 6 from J; bases not matched to a gene: 20. There are 18 residues in the CDR3.